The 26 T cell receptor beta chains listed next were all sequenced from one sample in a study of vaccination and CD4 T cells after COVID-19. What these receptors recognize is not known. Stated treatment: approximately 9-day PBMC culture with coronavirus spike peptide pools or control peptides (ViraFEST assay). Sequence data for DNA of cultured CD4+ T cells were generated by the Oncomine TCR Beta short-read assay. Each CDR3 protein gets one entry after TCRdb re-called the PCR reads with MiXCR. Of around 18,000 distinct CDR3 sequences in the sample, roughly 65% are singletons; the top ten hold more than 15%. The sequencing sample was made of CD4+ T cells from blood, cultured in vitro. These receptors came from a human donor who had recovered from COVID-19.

The CDR3 nucleotides are TGTGCCAGCAGTAGACAGGGATCGGGAGAGACCCAGTACTTC. This encodes CASSRQGSGETQYF. The rearrangement uses TRBV6-1 and TRBJ2-5; 7 nucleotides line up with TRBD1. CDR3 length equals 14 residues. The trim removed 5 bases at V and 4 bases at J, leaving 7 bases unmatched. Germline loops: CDR1 MNHNS, CDR2 SASEGT.

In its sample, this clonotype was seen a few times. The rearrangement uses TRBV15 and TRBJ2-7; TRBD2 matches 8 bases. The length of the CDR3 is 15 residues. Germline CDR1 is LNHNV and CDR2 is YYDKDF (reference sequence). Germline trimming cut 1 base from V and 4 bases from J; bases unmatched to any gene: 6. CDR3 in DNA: TGTGCCACCAGCAGAGGACTAGCGCGAAGTTACGAGCAGTACTTC. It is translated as CATSRGLARSYEQYF.

The CDR3 spells CSASSGTGGLKGGYTF. The CDR3, as DNA: TGCAGTGCTAGTTCGGGGACAGGGGGCCTTAAAGGGGGCTACACCTTC. This chain links TRBV20-1 with TRBJ1-2; 12 bases agree with TRBD1. Trimming at V came to 3 bases and at J to 8 bases, leaving 13 bases not matched to a gene. This CDR3 spans 16 amino acids. Germline CDR1 is DFQATT and CDR2 is SNEGSKA (reference sequence).

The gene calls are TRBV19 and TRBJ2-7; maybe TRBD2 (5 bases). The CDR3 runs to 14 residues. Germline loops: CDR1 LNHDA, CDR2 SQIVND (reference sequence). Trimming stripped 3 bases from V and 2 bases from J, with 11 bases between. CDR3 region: CASSIIEGAYEQYF. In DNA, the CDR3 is TGTGCCAGTAGTATCATCGAGGGAGCCTACGAGCAGTACTTC.

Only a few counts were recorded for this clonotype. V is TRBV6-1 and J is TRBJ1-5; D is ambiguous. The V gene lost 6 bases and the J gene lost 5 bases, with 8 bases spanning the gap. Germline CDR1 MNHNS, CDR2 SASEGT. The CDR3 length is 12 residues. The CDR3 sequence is CASSHRDQPQHF. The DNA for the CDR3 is TGTGCCAGCAGCCACAGAGATCAGCCCCAGCATTTT.

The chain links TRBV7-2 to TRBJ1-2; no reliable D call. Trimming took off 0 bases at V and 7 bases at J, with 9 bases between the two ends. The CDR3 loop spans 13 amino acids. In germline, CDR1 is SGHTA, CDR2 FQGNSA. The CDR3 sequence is CASSLAGSGGYTF. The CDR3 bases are TGTGCCAGCAGCTTAGCAGGGTCAGGTGGCTACACCTTC.

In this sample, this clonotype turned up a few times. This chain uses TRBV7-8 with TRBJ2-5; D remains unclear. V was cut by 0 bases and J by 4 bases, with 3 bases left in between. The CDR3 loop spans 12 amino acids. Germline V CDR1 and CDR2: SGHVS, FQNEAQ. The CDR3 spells CASSLAGETQYF. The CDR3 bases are TGTGCCAGCAGCTTAGCGGGAGAGACCCAGTACTTC.

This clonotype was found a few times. The CDR3 protein is CASSNRGFSYNSPLHF. The DNA for the CDR3 is TGTGCCAGTAGCAACAGGGGCTTCTCCTATAATTCACCCCTCCACTTT. The rearrangement joins TRBV19 to TRBJ1-6; 7 positions agree with TRBD1. V lost 6 bases and J lost 0; bases outside the gene matches: 5. The CDR3 extends over 16 amino acids. Per germline, CDR1 LNHDA and CDR2 SQIVND (reference sequence).

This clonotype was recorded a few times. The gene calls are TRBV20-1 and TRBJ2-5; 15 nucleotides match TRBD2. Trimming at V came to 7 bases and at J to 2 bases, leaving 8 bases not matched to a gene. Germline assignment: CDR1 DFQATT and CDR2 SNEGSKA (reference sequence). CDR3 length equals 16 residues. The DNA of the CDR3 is TGCAGTGGAGCCGGGACTAGCGGGGGGACACAAGAGACCCAGTACTTC. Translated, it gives CSGAGTSGGTQETQYF.

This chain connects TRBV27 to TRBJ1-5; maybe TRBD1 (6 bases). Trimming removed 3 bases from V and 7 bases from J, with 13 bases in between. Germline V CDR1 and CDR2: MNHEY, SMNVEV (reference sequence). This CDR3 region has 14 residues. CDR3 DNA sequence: TGTGCCAGCAGTTTGTCAGGGGACGGGCAGCCCCAGCATTTT. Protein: CASSLSGDGQPQHF.

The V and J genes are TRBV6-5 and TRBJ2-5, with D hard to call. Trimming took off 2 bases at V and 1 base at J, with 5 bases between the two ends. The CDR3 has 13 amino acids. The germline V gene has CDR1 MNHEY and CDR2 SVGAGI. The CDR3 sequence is CASSYPGQETQYF. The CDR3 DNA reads TGTGCCAGCAGTTACCCGGGCCAAGAGACCCAGTACTTC.

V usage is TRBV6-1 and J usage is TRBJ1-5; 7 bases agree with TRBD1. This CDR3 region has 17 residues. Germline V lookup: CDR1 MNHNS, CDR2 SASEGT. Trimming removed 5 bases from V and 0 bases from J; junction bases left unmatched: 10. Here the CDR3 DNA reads TGTGCCAGCAGTCCTGACAGGGAGGGTTATAGCAATCAGCCCCAGCATTTT. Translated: CASSPDREGYSNQPQHF.

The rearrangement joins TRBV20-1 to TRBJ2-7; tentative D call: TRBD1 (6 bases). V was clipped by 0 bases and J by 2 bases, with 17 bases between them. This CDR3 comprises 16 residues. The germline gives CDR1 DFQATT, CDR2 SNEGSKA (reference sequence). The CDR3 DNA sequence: TGCAGTGCTAGAGATCCCCGCCAGGGGCCAACCTACGAGCAGTACTTC. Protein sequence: CSARDPRQGPTYEQYF.

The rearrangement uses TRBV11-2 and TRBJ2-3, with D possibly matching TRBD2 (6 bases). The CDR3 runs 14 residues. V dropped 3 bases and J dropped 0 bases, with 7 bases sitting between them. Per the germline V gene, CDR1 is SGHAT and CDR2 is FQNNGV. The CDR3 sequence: CASSLGLSTDTQYF. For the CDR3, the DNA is TGTGCCAGCAGCTTGGGACTGAGCACAGATACGCAGTATTTT.

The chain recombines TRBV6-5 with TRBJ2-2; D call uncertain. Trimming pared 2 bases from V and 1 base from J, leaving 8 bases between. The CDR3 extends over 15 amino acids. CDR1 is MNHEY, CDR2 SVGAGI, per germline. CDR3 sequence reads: CASSYDGLNTGELFF. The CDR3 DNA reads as TGTGCCAGCAGTTACGACGGTTTGAACACCGGGGAGCTGTTTTTT.

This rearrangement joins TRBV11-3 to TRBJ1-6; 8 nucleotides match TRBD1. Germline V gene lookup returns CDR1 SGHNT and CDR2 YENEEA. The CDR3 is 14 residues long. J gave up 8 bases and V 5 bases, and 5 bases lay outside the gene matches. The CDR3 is CASSGQGADSPLHF. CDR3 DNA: TGTGCCAGCAGCGGGCAGGGGGCGGATTCACCCCTCCACTTT.

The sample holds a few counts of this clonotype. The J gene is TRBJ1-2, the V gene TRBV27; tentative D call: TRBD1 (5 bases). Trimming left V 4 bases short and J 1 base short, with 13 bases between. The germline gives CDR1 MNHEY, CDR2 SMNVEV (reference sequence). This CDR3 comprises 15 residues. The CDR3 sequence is CASSSSGHINYGYTF. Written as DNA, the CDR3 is TGTGCCAGCAGTTCCTCAGGACATATTAACTATGGCTACACCTTC.

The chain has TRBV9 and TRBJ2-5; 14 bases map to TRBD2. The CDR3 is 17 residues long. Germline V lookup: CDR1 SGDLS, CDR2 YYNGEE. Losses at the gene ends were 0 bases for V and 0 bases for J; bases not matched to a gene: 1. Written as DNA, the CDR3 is TGTGCCAGCAGCGTAGGGACTAGCGGGGGGTACCAAGAGACCCAGTACTTC. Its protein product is CASSVGTSGGYQETQYF. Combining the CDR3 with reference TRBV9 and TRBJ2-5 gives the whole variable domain DSGVTQTPKHLITATGQRVTLRCSPRSGDLSVYWYQQSLDQGLQFLIQYYNGEERAKGNILERFSAQQFPDLHSELNLSSLELGDSALYFCASSVGTSGGYQETQYFGPGTRLLVL.

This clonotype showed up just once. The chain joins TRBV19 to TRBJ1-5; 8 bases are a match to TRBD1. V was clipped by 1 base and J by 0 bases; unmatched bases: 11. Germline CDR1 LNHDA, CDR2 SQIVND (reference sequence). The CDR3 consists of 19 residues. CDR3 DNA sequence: TGTGCCAGTAGTATAGGGAGGGACAGGTCCGTCTATAGCAATCAGCCCCAGCATTTT. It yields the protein CASSIGRDRSVYSNQPQHF. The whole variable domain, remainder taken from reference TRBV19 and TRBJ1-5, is DGGITQSPKYLFRKEGQNVTLSCEQNLNHDAMYWYRQDPGQGLRLIYYSQIVNDFQKGDIAEGYSVSREKKESFPLTVTSAQKNPTAFYLCASSIGRDRSVYSNQPQHFGDGTRLSIL.

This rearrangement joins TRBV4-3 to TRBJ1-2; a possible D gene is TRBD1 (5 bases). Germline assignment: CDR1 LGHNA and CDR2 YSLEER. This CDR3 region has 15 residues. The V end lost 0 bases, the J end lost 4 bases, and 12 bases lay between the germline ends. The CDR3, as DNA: TGCGCCAGCAGCCAAGAAGCGGGGCCGGTCTATGGCTACACCTTC. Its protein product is CASSQEAGPVYGYTF.

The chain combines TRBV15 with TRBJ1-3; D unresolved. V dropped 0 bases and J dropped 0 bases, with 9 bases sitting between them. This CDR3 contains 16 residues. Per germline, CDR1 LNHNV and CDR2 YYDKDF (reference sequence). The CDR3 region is CATSRDGRASGNTIYF. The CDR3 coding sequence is TGTGCCACCAGCAGAGATGGGAGGGCCTCTGGAAACACCATATATTTT. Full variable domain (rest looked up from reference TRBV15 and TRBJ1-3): DAMVIQNPRYQVTQFGKPVTLSCSQTLNHNVMYWYQQKSSQAPKLLFHYYDKDFNNEADTPDNFQSRRPNTSFCFLDIRSPGLGDTAMYLCATSRDGRASGNTIYFGEGSWLTVV.

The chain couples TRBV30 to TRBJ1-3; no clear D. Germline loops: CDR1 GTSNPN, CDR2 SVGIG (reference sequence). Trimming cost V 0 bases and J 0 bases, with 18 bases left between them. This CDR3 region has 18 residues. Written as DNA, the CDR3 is TGTGCCTGGAGTGTACTCCGGCGCGGCGGAAGCTCTGGAAACACCATATATTTT. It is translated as CAWSVLRRGGSSGNTIYF.

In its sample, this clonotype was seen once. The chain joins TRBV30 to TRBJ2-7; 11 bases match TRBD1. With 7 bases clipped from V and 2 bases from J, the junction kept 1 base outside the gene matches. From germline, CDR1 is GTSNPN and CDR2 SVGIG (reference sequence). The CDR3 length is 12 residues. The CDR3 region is CALGQGAYEQYF. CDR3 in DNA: TGTGCCTTGGGACAGGGGGCCTACGAGCAGTACTTC.

The CDR3 coding sequence is TGTGCCAGCCAGGTTTCGAACACCGGGGAGCTGTTTTTT. Residues: CASQVSNTGELFF. The rearrangement joins TRBV28 to TRBJ2-2; D call uncertain. Trimming took 8 bases from V and 0 from J, leaving 7 bases between them. The CDR3 loop spans 13 amino acids. In germline, CDR1 is MDHEN, CDR2 SYDVKM.

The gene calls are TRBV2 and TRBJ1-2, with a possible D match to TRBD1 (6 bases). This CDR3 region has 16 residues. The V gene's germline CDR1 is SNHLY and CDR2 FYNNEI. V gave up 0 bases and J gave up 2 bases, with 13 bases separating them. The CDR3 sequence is CASSEARPGQNYGYTF. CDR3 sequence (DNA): TGTGCCAGCAGTGAAGCGCGACCTGGACAGAACTATGGCTACACCTTC.

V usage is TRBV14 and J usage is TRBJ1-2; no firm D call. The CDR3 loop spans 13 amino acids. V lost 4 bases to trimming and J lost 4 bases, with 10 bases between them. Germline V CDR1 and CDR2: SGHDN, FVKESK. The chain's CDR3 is CASSPTTSYGYTF. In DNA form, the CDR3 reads TGTGCCAGCAGCCCAACAACTAGCTATGGCTACACCTTC.